A selection of T cell receptor beta chains follows, all from one sample in a study of blood T cell repertoires in COVID-19. Using immunoSEQ multiplex PCR, the repertoire was profiled, and TCRdb retains in-frame clones only, with some absent. The sample comprises some 490,000 clones, 80% to 90% of which are singletons, and roughly 3.2% rests with the top ten. Sequencing input: peripheral blood. The source of these receptors is a human donor in a cohort sampled during active COVID-19. CDR3s leave out the opening cysteine and the closing phenylalanine or tryptophan. Each record gives: CDR3 length, V gene, J gene, clone size, CDR3 protein. A clone size is listed for some rows: how often the clone was seen (once, few, many), or a class if it is expanded.

16	TRBV4-1	TRBJ2-6	.	ASSQRLAVSSGANVLT
11	TRBV14	TRBJ1-2	.	ASSPTPNYGYT
12	TRBV5-8	TRBJ1-5	.	ASPDTRSNQPQH
10	TRBV28	TRBJ2-7	.	ATRQGAREQY
12	TRBV6-5	TRBJ2-3	.	ASRTGVGTDTQY
17	TRBV30	TRBJ1-4	.	AWSVQGRGLEGANEKLF
12	TRBV10-3	TRBJ1-2	.	AISVGQGSYGYT
11	TRBV18	TRBJ2-7	.	ASSIGQPYEQY
12	TRBV7-2	TRBJ1-1	.	ASSLGPGSTEAF
12	TRBV5-1	TRBJ2-7	.	ASSLGSVVYEQY
13	TRBV28	TRBJ2-7	.	ASSRSGSGFYEQY
12	TRBV27	TRBJ1-2	once	ASSPLDRSYGYT
12	TRBV29-1	TRBJ1-1	.	SVVGQGASAEAF
15	TRBV11-3	TRBJ2-7	few	ASSLYWDREKTYEQY
14	TRBV14	TRBJ1-5	.	ASSQEQGSSNQPQH
14	TRBV19	TRBJ1-1	.	ASMKDRLRSNTEAF
13	TRBV6-5	TRBJ2-7	.	ASSSLYRLPYEQY
11	TRBV6-5	TRBJ2-7	.	ASMTGGGGRQY
10	TRBV27	TRBJ1-2	.	ASSQGGNGYT
14	TRBV2	TRBJ2-6	.	ASWGGRISGANVLT
12	TRBV5-1	TRBJ2-7	.	ASSLLAGEGEQY
13	TRBV19	TRBJ1-1	.	ASSVPGQGVTEAF
12	TRBV30	TRBJ2-3	.	AWNAEPSTDTQY
13	TRBV2	TRBJ2-1	.	ASSVGQGAYNEQF